This TCR beta chain was found in a study of OX40 agonist ivuxolimab in advanced cancers. Study context: Patients receiving dose escalation had hepatocellular carcinoma, melanoma, renal cell or head and neck cancer. Partial responses were seen in three patients, one with hepatocellular carcinoma and two with cutaneous melanoma. The study, taken as a whole, reports: Relatively little clonal expansion, among the lowest observed, appeared in partial responders at 0.1-3.0 mg/kg.

No patient had autoimmune disease or received systemic immunosuppression. Germline assignment: CDR1 SEHNR and CDR2 FQNEAQ (reference sequence). This CDR3 is 18 amino acids long. V was cut by 5 bases and J by 1 base, with 22 bases left in between. Details on this clone: The antigen remains unidentified.

Generated by immunoSEQ multiplex PCR, the TCRdb table keeps only in-frame clones and is missing some. The data hold some 34,000 clones, with roughly 84% observed a single time. This sample comprised CD4+ or CD8+ T cells sorted from blood, obtained in a trial of the OX40 agonist ivuxolimab. The TCR originated in an adult with an advanced solid tumor such as melanoma, head and neck, liver or kidney cancer. The chain joins TRBV7-9 to TRBJ2-3; possibly TRBD1 for D (5 bases). The CDR3 DNA sequence: TGTGCCAGCAGCCCCTCGTCTCGTCAGGGCGAGGGCACAGATACGCAGTATTTT. This codes for CASSPSSRQGEGTDTQYF. The full variable domain, its missing parts supplied by reference TRBV7-9 and TRBJ2-3, is DTGVSQNPRHKITKRGQNVTFRCDPISEHNRLYWYRQTLGQGPEFLTYFQNEAQLEKSRLLSDRFSAERPKGSFSTLEIQRTEQGDSAMYLCASSPSSRQGEGTDTQYFGPGTRLTVL.